Given below is one T cell receptor (beta chain) in context. The sample comes from a study of T cell responses to AZD1222 COVID-19 vaccine. CDR1 is LNHDA, CDR2 SQIVND, per germline (reference sequence). The CDR3 is 17 amino acids. Trimming removed 3 bases from V and 4 bases from J; junction bases left unmatched: 13. TCRdb's table, derived via immunoSEQ multiplex PCR, lists solely in-frame clones and lacks some. The table has some 150,000 clones, around 92% seen once; the top ten hold under 3.5%. The rearrangement uses TRBV19 and TRBJ2-5, with 8 nucleotides matching TRBD1. The origin of this receptor is an adult who received the AZD1222 COVID-19 vaccine. The input for sequencing was peripheral blood, taken 28 days after the second AZD1222 dose. DNA for the CDR3: TGTGCCAGTAGTATTTGGGCTGGCAGGGGGCTTGGAGAGACCCAGTACTTC. This encodes CASSIWAGRGLGETQYF.